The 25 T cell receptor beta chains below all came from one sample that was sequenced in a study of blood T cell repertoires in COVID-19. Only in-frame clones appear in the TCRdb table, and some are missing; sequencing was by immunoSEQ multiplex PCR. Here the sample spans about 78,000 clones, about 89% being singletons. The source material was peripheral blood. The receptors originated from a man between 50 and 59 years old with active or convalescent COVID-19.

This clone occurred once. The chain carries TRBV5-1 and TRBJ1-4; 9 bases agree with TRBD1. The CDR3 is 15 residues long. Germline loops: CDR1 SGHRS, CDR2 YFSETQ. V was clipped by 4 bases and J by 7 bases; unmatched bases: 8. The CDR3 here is CASSGRGQGGEKLFF. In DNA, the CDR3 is TGCGCCAGCAGCGGTCGGGGACAGGGAGGTGAAAAACTGTTTTTT.

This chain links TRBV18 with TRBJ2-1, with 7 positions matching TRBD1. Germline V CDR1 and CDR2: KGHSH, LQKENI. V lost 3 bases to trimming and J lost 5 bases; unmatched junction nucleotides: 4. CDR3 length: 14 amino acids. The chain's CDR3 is CASSPQGVDNEQFF. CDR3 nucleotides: TGTGCCAGCTCACCTCAGGGGGTGGACAATGAGCAGTTCTTC.

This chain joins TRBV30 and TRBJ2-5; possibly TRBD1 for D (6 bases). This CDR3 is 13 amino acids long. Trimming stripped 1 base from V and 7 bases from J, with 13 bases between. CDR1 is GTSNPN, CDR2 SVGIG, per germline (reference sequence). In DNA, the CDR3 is TGTGCCTGGAGTGGGACAGTGGCGTGGACCCAGTACTTC. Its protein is CAWSGTVAWTQYF.

The CDR3 is CASSGQVNTEAFF. The CDR3 DNA follows: TGTGCCAGCAGCGGACAGGTGAACACTGAAGCTTTCTTT. This chain connects TRBV2 to TRBJ1-1, with 7 bases matching TRBD1. V lost 6 bases, J lost 0 bases, and 1 base stayed unmatched. From germline, CDR1 is SNHLY and CDR2 FYNNEI. This CDR3 is built from 13 residues.

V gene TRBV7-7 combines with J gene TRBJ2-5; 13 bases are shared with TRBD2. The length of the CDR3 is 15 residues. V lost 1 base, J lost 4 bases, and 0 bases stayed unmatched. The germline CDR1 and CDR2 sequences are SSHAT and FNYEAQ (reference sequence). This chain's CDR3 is CASSLGTSGGETQYF. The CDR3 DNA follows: TGTGCCAGCAGCTTAGGGACTAGCGGGGGAGAGACCCAGTACTTC.

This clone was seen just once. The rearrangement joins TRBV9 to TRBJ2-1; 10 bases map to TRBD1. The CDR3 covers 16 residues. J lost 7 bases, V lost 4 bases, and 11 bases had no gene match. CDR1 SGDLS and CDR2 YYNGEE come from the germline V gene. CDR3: CASSFRGGTGVNEQFF. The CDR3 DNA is TGTGCCAGCAGCTTCCGAGGGGGGACAGGGGTTAATGAGCAGTTCTTC. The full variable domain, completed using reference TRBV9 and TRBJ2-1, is DSGVTQTPKHLITATGQRVTLRCSPRSGDLSVYWYQQSLDQGLQFLIQYYNGEERAKGNILERFSAQQFPDLHSELNLSSLELGDSALYFCASSFRGGTGVNEQFFGPGTRLTVL.

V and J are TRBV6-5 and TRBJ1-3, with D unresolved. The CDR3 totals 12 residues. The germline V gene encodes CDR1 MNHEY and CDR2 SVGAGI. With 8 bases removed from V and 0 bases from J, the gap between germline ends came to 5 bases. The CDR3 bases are TGTGCCAGCGACAACTCTGGAAACACCATATATTTT. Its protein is CASDNSGNTIYF.

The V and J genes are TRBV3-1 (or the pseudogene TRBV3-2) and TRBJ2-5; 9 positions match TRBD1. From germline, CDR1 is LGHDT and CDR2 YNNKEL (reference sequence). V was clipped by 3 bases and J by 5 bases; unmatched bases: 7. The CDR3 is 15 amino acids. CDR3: CASSQLQGAGETQYF. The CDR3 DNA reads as TGTGCCAGCAGCCAGTTACAGGGGGCTGGCGAGACCCAGTACTTC.

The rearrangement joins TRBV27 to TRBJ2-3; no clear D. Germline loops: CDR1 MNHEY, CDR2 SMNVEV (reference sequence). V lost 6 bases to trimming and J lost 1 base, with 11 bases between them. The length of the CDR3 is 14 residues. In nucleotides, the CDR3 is TGTGCCAGCAGCGCTGCGCTGGGCACAGATACGCAGTATTTT. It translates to CASSAALGTDTQYF.

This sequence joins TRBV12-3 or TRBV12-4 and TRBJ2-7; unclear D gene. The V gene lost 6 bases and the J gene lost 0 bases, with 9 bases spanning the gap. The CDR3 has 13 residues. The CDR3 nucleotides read TGTGCCAGCAGGGTCGGGTCCTCCTACGAGCAGTACTTC. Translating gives CASRVGSSYEQYF.

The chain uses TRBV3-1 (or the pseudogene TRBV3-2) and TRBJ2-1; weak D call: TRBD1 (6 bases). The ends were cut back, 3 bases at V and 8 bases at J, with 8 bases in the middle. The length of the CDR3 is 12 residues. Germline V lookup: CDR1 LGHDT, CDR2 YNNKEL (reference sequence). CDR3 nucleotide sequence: TGTGCCAGCAGCCAGGGGGCGGATGAGCAGTTCTTC. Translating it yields CASSQGADEQFF.

Here the CDR3 reads CASSRPTGGCEAFF. The CDR3 DNA is TGTGCCAGCAGTAGGCCTACAGGGGGCTGTGAAGCTTTCTTT. The chain recombines TRBV2 with TRBJ1-1, with 9 bases that match TRBD1. The CDR3 is made up of 14 amino acids. Germline lookup yields CDR1 SNHLY and CDR2 FYNNEI. V gave up 5 bases and J gave up 7 bases; unmatched junction bases: 8.

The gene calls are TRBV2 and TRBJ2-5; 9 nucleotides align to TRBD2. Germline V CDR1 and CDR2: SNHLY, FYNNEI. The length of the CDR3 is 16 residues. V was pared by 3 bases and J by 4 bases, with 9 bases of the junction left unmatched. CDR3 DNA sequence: TGTGCCAGCAGTGAGAGTCGAGCGGGGGGAAGAGAGACCCAGTACTTC. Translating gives CASSESRAGGRETQYF.

CDR3 coding DNA: TGTGCCAGTACCTACCTTCATTCGGGAGACGGAAACACCATATATTTT. Translated, it gives CASTYLHSGDGNTIYF. The chain couples TRBV19 to TRBJ1-3; D uncertain. Germline CDR1 and CDR2: LNHDA and SQIVND (reference sequence). The CDR3 is 16 amino acids. V lost 7 bases and J 4 bases, leaving 20 bases between the germline ends. Supplemented by reference TRBV19 and TRBJ1-3, the full variable domain reads DGGITQSPKYLFRKEGQNVTLSCEQNLNHDAMYWYRQDPGQGLRLIYYSQIVNDFQKGDIAEGYSVSREKKESFPLTVTSAQKNPTAFYLCASTYLHSGDGNTIYFGEGSWLTVV.

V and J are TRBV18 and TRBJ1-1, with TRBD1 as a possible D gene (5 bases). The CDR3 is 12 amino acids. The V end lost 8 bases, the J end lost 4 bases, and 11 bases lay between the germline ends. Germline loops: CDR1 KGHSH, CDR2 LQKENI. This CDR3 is CASAVQGTEAFF. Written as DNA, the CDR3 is TGTGCCAGCGCCGTGCAGGGCACTGAAGCTTTCTTT.

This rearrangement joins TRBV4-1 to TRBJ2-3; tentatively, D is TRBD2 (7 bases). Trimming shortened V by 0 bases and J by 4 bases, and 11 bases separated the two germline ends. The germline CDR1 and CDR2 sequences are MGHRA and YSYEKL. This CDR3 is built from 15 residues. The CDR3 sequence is CASSQDGGLADTQYF. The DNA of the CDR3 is TGCGCCAGCAGCCAAGACGGGGGGCTGGCAGATACGCAGTATTTT.

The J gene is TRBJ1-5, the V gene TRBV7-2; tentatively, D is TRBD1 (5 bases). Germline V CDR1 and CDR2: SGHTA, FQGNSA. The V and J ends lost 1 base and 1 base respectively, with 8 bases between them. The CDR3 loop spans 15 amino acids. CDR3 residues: CASSLGGVSNQPQHF. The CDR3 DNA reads TGTGCCAGCAGCTTAGGGGGGGTAAGCAATCAGCCCCAGCATTTT.

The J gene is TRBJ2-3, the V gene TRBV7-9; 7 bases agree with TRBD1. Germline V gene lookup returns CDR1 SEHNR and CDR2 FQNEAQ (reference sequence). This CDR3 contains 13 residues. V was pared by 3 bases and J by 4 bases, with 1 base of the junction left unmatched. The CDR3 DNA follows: TGTGCCAGCAGCTTCCAGGGGGCAGATACGCAGTATTTT. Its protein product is CASSFQGADTQYF.

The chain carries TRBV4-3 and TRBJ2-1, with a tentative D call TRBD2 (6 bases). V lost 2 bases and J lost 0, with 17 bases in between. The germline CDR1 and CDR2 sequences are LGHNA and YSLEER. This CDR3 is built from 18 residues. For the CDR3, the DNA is TGCGCCAGCAGCCAAAGCCCCCGGGGGTACAGCTCCTACAATGAGCAGTTCTTC. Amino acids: CASSQSPRGYSSYNEQFF.

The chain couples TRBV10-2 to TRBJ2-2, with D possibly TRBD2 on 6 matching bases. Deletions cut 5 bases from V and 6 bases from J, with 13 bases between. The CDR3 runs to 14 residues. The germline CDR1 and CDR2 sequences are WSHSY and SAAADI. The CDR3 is CASSLLWGAGELFF. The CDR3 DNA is TGCGCCAGCAGTTTACTATGGGGGGCCGGGGAGCTGTTTTTT.

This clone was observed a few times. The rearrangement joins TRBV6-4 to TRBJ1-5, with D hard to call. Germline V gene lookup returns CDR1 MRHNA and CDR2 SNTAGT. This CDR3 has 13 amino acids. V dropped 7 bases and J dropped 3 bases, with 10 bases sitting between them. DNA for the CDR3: TGTGCCAGCATCGCCACAGACAATCAGCCCCAGCATTTT. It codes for CASIATDNQPQHF.

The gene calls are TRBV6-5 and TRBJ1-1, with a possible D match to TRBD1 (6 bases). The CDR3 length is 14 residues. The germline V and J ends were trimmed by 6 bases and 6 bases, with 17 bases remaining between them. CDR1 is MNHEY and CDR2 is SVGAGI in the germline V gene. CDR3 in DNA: TGTGCCAGCAGGGAGCTAGGGGGATCTTCTGAAGCTTTCTTT. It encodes CASRELGGSSEAFF.

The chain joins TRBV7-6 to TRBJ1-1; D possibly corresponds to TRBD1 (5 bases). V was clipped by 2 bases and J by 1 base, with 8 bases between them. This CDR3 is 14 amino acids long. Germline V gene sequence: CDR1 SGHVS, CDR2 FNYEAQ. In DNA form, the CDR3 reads TGTGCCAGCAGCTTAACAACAGGGAACACTGAAGCTTTCTTT. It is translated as CASSLTTGNTEAFF.

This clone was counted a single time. This CDR3 reads CASSSGGQSYGYTF. The DNA for the CDR3 is TGTGCCAGCAGCTCAGGGGGACAGTCCTATGGCTACACCTTC. The V gene is TRBV9, the J gene TRBJ1-2; TRBD1 matches 7 bases. The CDR3 is 14 residues long. V lost 4 bases to trimming and J lost 4 bases; unmatched junction nucleotides: 7. CDR1 and CDR2 (germline): SGDLS, YYNGEE.

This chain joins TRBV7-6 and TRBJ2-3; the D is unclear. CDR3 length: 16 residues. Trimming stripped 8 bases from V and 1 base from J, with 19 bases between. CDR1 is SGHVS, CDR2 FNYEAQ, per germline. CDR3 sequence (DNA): TGTGCCAGCTCCCTGCACGAGACATCAGGCACAGATACGCAGTATTTT. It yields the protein CASSLHETSGTDTQYF.